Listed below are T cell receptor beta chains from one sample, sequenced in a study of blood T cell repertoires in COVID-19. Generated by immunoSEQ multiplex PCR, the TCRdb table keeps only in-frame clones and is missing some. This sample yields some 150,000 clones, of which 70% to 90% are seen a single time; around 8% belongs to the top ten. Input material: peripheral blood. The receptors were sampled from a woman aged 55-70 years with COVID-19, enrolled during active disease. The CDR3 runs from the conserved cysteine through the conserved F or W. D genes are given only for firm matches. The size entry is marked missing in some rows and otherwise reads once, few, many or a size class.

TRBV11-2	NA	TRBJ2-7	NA	CASSSILGGAGTYEQYF	TGTGCCAGCAGCTCTATTCTAGGGGGCGCGGGAACCTACGAGCAGTACTTC
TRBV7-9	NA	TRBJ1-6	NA	CASRNTGQGSPLHF	TGTGCCAGCAGGAACACAGGGCAAGGCTCACCCCTCCACTTT
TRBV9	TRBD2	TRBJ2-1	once	CASSVSGGPNEQFF	TGTGCCAGCAGCGTGTCGGGGGGGCCCAATGAGCAGTTCTTC
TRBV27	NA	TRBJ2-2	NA	CAIRLANTGELFF	TGTGCCATCAGACTAGCGAACACCGGGGAGCTGTTTTTT
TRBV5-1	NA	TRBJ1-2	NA	CASSLTADYGYTF	TGCGCCAGCAGCTTGACGGCGGACTATGGCTACACCTTC
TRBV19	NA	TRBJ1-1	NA	CASTRWTAERNTEAFF	TGTGCCAGTACTCGCTGGACAGCTGAAAGGAACACTGAAGCTTTCTTT
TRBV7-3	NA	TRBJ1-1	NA	CASSFRATAEAFF	TGTGCCAGCAGCTTCAGGGCGACGGCTGAAGCTTTCTTT
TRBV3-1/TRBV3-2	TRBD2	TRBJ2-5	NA	CASSPQASSGGARETQYF	TGTGCCAGCAGCCCACAAGCTTCGAGCGGGGGGGCCCGAGAGACCCAGTACTTC
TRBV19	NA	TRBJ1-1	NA	CASSIRDSEAFF	TGTGCCAGTAGTATTAGGGACTCCGAAGCTTTCTTT
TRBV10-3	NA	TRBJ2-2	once	CAIAQGMGLTGELFF	TGTGCCATAGCTCAGGGAATGGGGCTCACCGGGGAGCTGTTTTTT
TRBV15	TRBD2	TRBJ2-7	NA	CATSLEAGAGGGYEQYF	TGTGCCACCAGCCTCGAGGCGGGGGCGGGAGGGGGCTACGAGCAGTACTTC
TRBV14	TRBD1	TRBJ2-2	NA	CASSPRLTGAGELFF	TGTGCCAGCAGCCCCCGATTGACAGGGGCCGGGGAGCTGTTTTTT
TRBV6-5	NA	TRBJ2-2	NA	CASSRNQGGTGELFF	TGTGCCAGCAGCCGAAATCAGGGGGGCACCGGGGAGCTGTTTTTT
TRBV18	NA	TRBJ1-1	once	CASSPRSTEAFF	TGTGCCAGCTCACCACGGAGCACTGAAGCTTTCTTT
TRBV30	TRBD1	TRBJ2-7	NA	CAWSVPGTGEGGAYEQYF	TGTGCCTGGAGTGTTCCCGGGACAGGGGAGGGTGGGGCCTACGAGCAGTACTTC
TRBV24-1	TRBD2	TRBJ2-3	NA	CATGPAGEGTDTQYF	TGTGCCACCGGACCAGCGGGGGAGGGCACAGATACGCAGTATTTT
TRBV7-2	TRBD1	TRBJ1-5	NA	CASSTPGGSNQPQHF	TGTGCCAGCAGCACCCCAGGGGGCAGCAATCAGCCCCAGCATTTT
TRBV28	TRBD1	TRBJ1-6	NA	CASSFSYGTVAPNSPLHF	TGTGCCAGCAGTTTCTCATATGGGACAGTGGCCCCTAATTCACCCCTCCACTTT
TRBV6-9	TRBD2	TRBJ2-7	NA	CASSWGLAATYEQYF	TGTGCCAGCAGTTGGGGACTAGCGGCCACCTACGAGCAGTACTTC
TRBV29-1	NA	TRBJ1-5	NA	CSVGHSDQPQHF	TGCAGCGTGGGACACAGCGATCAGCCCCAGCATTTT
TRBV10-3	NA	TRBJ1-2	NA	CAISRGLGGDNYGYTF	TGTGCCATCTCAAGAGGGTTGGGAGGAGACAACTATGGCTACACCTTC
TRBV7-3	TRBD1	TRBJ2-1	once	CASSPGQLNEQFF	TGTGCCAGCAGCCCGGGACAGTTAAATGAGCAGTTCTTC
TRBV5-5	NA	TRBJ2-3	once	CASSLGLGASEDTQYF	TGTGCCAGCAGCTTGGGTTTGGGGGCGTCTGAAGATACGCAGTATTTT
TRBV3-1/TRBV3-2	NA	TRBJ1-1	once	CASSLTETNTEAFF	TGTGCCAGCAGCTTAACAGAAACGAACACTGAAGCTTTCTTT
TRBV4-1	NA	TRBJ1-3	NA	CASSRQVGSGNTIYF	TGCGCCAGCAGCCGGCAGGTTGGTTCTGGAAACACCATATATTTT
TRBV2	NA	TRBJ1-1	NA	CAVREENFF	TGTGCCGTTCGAGAGGAAAACTTCTTT
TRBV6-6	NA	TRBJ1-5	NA	CASSYPPRFGGQPQHF	TGTGCCAGCAGTTACCCCCCCCGCTTCGGGGGTCAGCCCCAGCATTTT
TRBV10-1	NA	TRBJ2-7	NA	CASSADSYEQYF	TGCGCCAGCAGTGCGGACAGCTACGAGCAGTACTTC